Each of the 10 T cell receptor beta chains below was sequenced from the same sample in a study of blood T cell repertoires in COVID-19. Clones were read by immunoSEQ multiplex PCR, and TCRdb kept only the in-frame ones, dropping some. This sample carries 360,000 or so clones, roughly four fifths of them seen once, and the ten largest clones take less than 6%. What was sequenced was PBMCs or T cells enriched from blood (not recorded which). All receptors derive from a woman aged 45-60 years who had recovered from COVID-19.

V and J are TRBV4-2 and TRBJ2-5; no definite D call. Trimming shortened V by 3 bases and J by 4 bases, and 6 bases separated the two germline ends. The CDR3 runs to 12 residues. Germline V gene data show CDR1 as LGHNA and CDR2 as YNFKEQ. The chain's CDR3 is CASSQVAETQYF. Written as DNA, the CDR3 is TGTGCCAGCAGCCAGGTGGCAGAGACCCAGTACTTC.

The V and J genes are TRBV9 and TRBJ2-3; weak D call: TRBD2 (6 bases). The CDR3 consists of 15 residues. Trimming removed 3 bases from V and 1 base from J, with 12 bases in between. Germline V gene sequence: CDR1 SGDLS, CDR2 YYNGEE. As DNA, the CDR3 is TGTGCCAGCAGCGCACATTTAGCGGGCACAGATACGCAGTATTTT. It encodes CASSAHLAGTDTQYF. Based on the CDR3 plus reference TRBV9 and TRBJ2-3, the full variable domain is DSGVTQTPKHLITATGQRVTLRCSPRSGDLSVYWYQQSLDQGLQFLIQYYNGEERAKGNILERFSAQQFPDLHSELNLSSLELGDSALYFCASSAHLAGTDTQYFGPGTRLTVL.

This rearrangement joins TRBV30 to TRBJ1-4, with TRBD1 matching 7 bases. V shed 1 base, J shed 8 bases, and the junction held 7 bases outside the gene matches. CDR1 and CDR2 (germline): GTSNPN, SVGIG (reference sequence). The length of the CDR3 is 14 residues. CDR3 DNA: TGTGCCTGGAGTGGACAGGGCCGGGGCGAAAAACTGTTTTTT. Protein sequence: CAWSGQGRGEKLFF.

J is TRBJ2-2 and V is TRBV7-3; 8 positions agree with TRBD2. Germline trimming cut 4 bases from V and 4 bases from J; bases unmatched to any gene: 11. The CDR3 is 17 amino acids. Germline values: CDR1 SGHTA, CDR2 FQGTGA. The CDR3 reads CASSSRPQLAGTGELFF. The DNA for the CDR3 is TGTGCCAGCAGCTCAAGGCCCCAGCTAGCGGGCACCGGGGAGCTGTTTTTT.

The CDR3 here is CASPYAHRDRRNNQPQHF. CDR3 in DNA: TGTGCCAGCCCTTACGCTCACCGGGACAGGAGAAATAATCAGCCCCAGCATTTT. The chain uses TRBV7-9 and TRBJ1-5; 8 bases match TRBD1. In germline, CDR1 is SEHNR, CDR2 FQNEAQ (reference sequence). The CDR3 is made up of 18 amino acids. Losses at the gene ends were 8 bases for V and 4 bases for J; bases not matched to a gene: 19.

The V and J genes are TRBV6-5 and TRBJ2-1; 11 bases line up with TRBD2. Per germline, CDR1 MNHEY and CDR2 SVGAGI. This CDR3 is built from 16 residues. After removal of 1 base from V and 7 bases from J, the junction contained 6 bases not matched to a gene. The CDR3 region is CASSYLGLADVNEQFF. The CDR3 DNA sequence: TGTGCCAGCAGTTACTTGGGACTAGCGGATGTAAATGAGCAGTTCTTC.

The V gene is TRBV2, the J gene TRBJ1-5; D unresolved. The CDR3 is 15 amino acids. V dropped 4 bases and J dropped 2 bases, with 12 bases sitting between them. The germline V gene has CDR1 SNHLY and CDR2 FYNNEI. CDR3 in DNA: TGTGCCAGCAGTGCCTCCACCGGGGGCAATCAGCCCCAGCATTTT. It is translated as CASSASTGGNQPQHF.

CDR3 in amino acids: CASSLAGGGRASEQFF. CDR3 coding DNA: TGTGCCAGCAGCTTAGCGGGCGGCGGGAGGGCCTCCGAGCAGTTCTTC. The rearrangement joins TRBV7-6 to TRBJ2-1, with 9 bases fitting TRBD2. In germline, CDR1 is SGHVS, CDR2 FNYEAQ. CDR3 length: 16 amino acids. J gave up 10 bases and V 0 bases, and 10 bases lay outside the gene matches.

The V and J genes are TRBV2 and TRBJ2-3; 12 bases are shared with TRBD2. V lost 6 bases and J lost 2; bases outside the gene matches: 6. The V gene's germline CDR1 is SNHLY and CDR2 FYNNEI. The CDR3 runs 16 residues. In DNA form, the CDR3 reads TGTGCCAGCAGAGTAGGACTAGCGGGGCCCACAGATACGCAGTATTTT. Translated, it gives CASRVGLAGPTDTQYF.

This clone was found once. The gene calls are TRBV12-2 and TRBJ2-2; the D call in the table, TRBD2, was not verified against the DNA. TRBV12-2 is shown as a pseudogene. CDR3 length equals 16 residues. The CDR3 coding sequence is TGTGCAAGTCGCTTAGCGGGGGGGCTTGGCACCGGGGAGCTGTTTTTT. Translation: CASRLAGGLGTGELFF.